Sequencing of this T cell receptor beta chain was carried out in a study of T-cell reconstitution after alpha-beta-depleted transplantation in children. Study observations and caveats: Diversity of TCRbeta at day 60 was high in some patients, arising from surviving recipient T cells and thymic progenitors. T-cell counts and diversity at one year post-transplant came mainly from newly produced T cells. Approximately two months post-transplant, alpha-beta T cells reportedly originated from several hundred expanded graft clones.

Comment on this clonotype: The antigen is unknown.

The CDR3 is made up of 15 amino acids. Germline V gives CDR1 SGDLS, CDR2 YYNGEE. The junction had 5 bases not matched to a gene; V was cut back by 0 bases and J by 2 bases. TCRbeta library preparation incorporated unique molecular identifiers. Each CDR3 protein is one row after TCRdb ran MiXCR on the PCR reads. The sample comprises about 640,000 distinct CDR3 sequences, over 10% of which are singletons, and around 2.2% rests with the top ten. The receptor's source is a male patient younger than 18 who had a stem cell transplant for acute myeloid leukemia, so the T cells may come from the graft donor. The sample here was PBMCs, mostly from graft donor cells, taken 360 days after TCRalphabeta/CD19-depleted stem cell transplant. This chain joins TRBV9 and TRBJ2-7, with TRBD2 matching 7 bases. The CDR3 sequence: CASSVGGRETYEQYF. CDR3 in DNA: TGTGCCAGCAGCGTAGGCGGGAGAGAGACCTACGAGCAGTACTTC.